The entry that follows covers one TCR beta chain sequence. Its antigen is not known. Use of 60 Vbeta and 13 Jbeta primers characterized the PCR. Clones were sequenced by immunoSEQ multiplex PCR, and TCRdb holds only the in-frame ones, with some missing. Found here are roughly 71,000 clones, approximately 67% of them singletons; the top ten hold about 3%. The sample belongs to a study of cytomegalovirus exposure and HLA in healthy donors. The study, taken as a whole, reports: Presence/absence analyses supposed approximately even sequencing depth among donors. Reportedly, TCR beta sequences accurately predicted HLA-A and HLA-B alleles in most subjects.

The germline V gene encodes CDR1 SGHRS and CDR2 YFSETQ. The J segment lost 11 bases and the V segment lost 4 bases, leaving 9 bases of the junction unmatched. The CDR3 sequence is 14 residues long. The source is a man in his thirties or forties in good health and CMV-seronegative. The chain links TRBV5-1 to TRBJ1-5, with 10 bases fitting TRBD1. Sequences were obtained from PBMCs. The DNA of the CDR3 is TGCGCCAGCAGCCCTGCTGCGGGACAGGGGTCCCAGCATTTT. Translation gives CASSPAAGQGSQHF. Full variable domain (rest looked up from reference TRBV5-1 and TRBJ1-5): KAGVTQTPRYLIKTRGQQVTLSCSPISGHRSVSWYQQTPGQGLQFLFEYFSETQRNKGNFPGRFSGRQFSNSRSEMNVSTLELGDSALYLCASSPAAGQGSQHFGDGTRLSIL.